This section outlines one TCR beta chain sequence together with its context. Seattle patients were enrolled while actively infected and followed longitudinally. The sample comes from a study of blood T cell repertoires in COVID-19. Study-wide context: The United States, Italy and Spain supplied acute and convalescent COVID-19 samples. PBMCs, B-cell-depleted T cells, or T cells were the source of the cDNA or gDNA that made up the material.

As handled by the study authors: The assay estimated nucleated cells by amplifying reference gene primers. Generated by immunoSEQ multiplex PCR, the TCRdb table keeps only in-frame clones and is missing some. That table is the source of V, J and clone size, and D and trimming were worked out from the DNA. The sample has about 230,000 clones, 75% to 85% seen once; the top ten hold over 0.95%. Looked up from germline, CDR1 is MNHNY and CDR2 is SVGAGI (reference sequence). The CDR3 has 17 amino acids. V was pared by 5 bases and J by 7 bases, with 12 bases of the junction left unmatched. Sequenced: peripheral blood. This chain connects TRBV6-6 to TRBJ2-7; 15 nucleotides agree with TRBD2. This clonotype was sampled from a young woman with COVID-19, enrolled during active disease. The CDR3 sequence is CASSRTSGRALGEEQYF. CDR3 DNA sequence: TGTGCCAGCAGTCGGACTAGCGGGAGGGCCCTCGGTGAAGAGCAGTACTTC.